The 22 T cell receptor beta chains reported below all come from one sample, sequenced in a study of T cells after yellow fever vaccination. MiXCR, applied by TCRdb to the 5' RACE reads, yields one record per CDR3 protein. The sample carries about 210,000 distinct CDR3 sequences, 6% to 8% recorded once. Sample: CD4+ T cells sorted from PBMCs, taken on the day of the yellow fever booster vaccination. These receptors were collected from a man under 40 who received the YFV17D yellow fever vaccine.

V gene TRBV7-2 combines with J gene TRBJ2-7, with 12 positions matching TRBD2. The length of the CDR3 is 17 residues. V gave up 1 base and J gave up 0 bases; unmatched junction bases: 4. Germline V gene sequence: CDR1 SGHTA, CDR2 FQGNSA. As DNA, the CDR3 is TGTGCCAGCAGCTTAGTCGGGACTAGCGGGTACTCCTACGAGCAGTACTTC. It is translated as CASSLVGTSGYSYEQYF.

This clonotype was seen more than once but under ten times. The rearrangement uses TRBV5-5 and TRBJ2-7; D possibly matches TRBD1 or TRBD2 (5 bases each). Between the trimmed V and J ends, which lost 4 bases and 2 bases, there was a span of 13 bases. The CDR3 contains 14 residues. CDR1 is SGHKS, CDR2 YYEKEE, per germline (reference sequence). This CDR3 reads CASSRRDGPYEQYF. CDR3 nucleotides: TGTGCCAGCAGCCGAAGGGACGGGCCCTACGAGCAGTACTTC.

The V and J genes are TRBV20-1 and TRBJ1-1; D gene unclear. Per the germline V gene, CDR1 is DFQATT and CDR2 is SNEGSKA (reference sequence). The CDR3 loop spans 15 amino acids. Trimming shortened V by 0 bases and J by 1 base, and 12 bases separated the two germline ends. The CDR3 loop reads CSARDPLIGNTEAFF. Here the CDR3 DNA reads TGCAGTGCTAGAGATCCCCTTATTGGGAACACTGAAGCTTTCTTT.

This clonotype was observed a few times. This sequence joins TRBV5-1 and TRBJ1-1; weak D call: TRBD1 (6 bases). This CDR3 is 15 amino acids long. Germline V CDR1 and CDR2: SGHRS, YFSETQ. Trimming stripped 4 bases from V and 5 bases from J, with 18 bases between. The CDR3 loop is CASSPLWGARTEAFF. The CDR3 coding sequence is TGCGCCAGCAGCCCCCTGTGGGGGGCGCGGACTGAAGCTTTCTTT.

This clonotype occurred many times. The chain employs TRBV11-2 and TRBJ2-3; unclear D gene. Germline V CDR1 and CDR2: SGHAT, FQNNGV. V lost 1 base and J 3 bases, leaving 8 bases between the germline ends. This CDR3 is built from 14 residues. DNA for the CDR3: TGTGCCAGCAGCTTAGCAGCGAGGACAGATACGCAGTATTTT. This gives the protein CASSLAARTDTQYF.

As for this clonotype: A much larger clone is a single base away; this may be a read error. The chain recombines TRBV9 with TRBJ2-5; D might be TRBD2 (6 bases). The CDR3 runs 16 residues. Trimming cost V 3 bases and J 5 bases, with 20 bases left between them. Looked up from germline, CDR1 is SGDLS and CDR2 is YYNGEE. The CDR3 region is CASSEASASQLETQYF. CDR3 sequence (DNA): TGTGCCAGCAGCGAGGCTAGCGCGAGTCAGTTGGAGACCCAGTACTTC.

The sample holds many counts of this clonotype. V is TRBV6-1 and J is TRBJ2-4, with 8 bases aligning to TRBD2. The trim removed 6 bases at V and 5 bases at J, leaving 15 bases unmatched. CDR1 and CDR2 (germline): MNHNS, SASEGT. The CDR3 length is 17 residues. The DNA for the CDR3 is TGTGCCAGCAGACCTATAGCGGGGACTTATCTCGAAAACATTCAGTACTTC. This encodes CASRPIAGTYLENIQYF.

For the CDR3, the DNA is TGCAGTGCTAGAAACGGGCAGGGGATACACGAGCAGTACTTC. This encodes CSARNGQGIHEQYF. The genes are TRBV20-1 and TRBJ2-7; D may be TRBD1 (6 bases). Deletions cut 2 bases from V and 5 bases from J, with 16 bases between. The CDR3 sequence is 14 residues long. The germline gives CDR1 DFQATT, CDR2 SNEGSKA (reference sequence).

This clonotype has a count of ten or more. The V gene is TRBV12-3 or TRBV12-4, the J gene TRBJ2-1, with TRBD2 identical over 11 bases. CDR3 size: 14 residues. Germline trimming cut 7 bases from V and 3 bases from J; bases unmatched to any gene: 2. CDR3 sequence (DNA): TGTGCCAGCAAAACTAGCGGGAGCTACAATGAGCAGTTCTTC. It codes for CASKTSGSYNEQFF.

In its sample, this clonotype was seen many times. J is TRBJ2-1 and V is TRBV4-3, with TRBD2 identical over 16 bases. Germline V lookup: CDR1 LGHNA, CDR2 YSLEER. CDR3 length: 20 residues. J gave up 3 bases and V 0 bases, and 8 bases lay outside the gene matches. For the CDR3, the DNA is TGCGCCAGCAGCCAAGATCCCGGGACTAGCGGGAGGGCCTTCTACAATGAGCAGTTCTTC. Translated, it gives CASSQDPGTSGRAFYNEQFF.

This clonotype was counted between two and nine times. The chain combines TRBV12-3 or TRBV12-4 with TRBJ2-7, with a weak D call TRBD2 (5 bases). Trimming stripped 6 bases from V and 5 bases from J, with 20 bases between. The CDR3 is 15 amino acids. The CDR3 spells CASRPTSGPRNEQYF. CDR3 sequence (DNA): TGTGCCAGCAGACCTACAAGCGGCCCAAGGAACGAGCAGTACTTC.

V is TRBV24-1 and J is TRBJ2-1; D uncertain. Germline-derived CDR1 and CDR2 are KGHDR and SFDVKD. Trimming cost V 0 bases and J 6 bases, with 17 bases left between them. The CDR3 is 17 residues long. DNA for the CDR3: TGTGCCACCAGTGATTTGGAGTCGGGCAGAGCAATCAATGAGCAGTTCTTC. Residues: CATSDLESGRAINEQFF.

Ten or more counts support this clonotype. This rearrangement joins TRBV5-1 to TRBJ1-6, with D perhaps TRBD1 (5 bases). The CDR3 has 13 amino acids. The V end was cut by 4 bases, the J end by 11 bases, with 13 bases between. CDR1 is SGHRS, CDR2 YFSETQ, per germline. The CDR3, as DNA: TGCGCCAGCAGCCCGGACGGACAAACACCCCTCCACTTT. The encoded protein is CASSPDGQTPLHF.

The CDR3 is CSARGGYNSPLHF. The CDR3 DNA is TGCAGTGCTAGAGGGGGCTATAATTCACCCCTCCACTTT. The rearrangement uses TRBV20-1 and TRBJ1-6; D gene uncertain. V dropped 1 base and J dropped 3 bases, with 4 bases sitting between them. Germline V gives CDR1 DFQATT, CDR2 SNEGSKA (reference sequence). This CDR3 region has 13 residues.

This clonotype has ten or more counts. The chain's CDR3 is CASSQDSSEQFF. The CDR3 bases are TGTGCCAGCAGCCAAGACTCCTCGGAGCAGTTCTTC. This chain uses TRBV14 with TRBJ2-1; no clear D gene. Germline CDR1 reads SGHDN; CDR2 reads FVKESK. Trimming took off 0 bases at V and 10 bases at J, with 7 bases between the two ends. The CDR3 length is 12 residues.

This clonotype was observed at least ten times. V gene TRBV29-1 combines with J gene TRBJ2-7; 11 bases map to TRBD2. Germline CDR1 reads SQVTM; CDR2 reads ANQGSEA. V shed 5 bases, J shed 3 bases, and the junction held 9 bases outside the gene matches. The CDR3 runs to 15 residues. CDR3 sequence: CSVSTSGSLYYEQYF. The CDR3 DNA is TGCAGCGTTTCCACTAGCGGGAGTTTGTACTACGAGCAGTACTTC.

This clonotype was seen at least ten times. J is TRBJ2-7 and V is TRBV20-1; 9 bases agree with TRBD1. Germline V lookup: CDR1 DFQATT, CDR2 SNEGSKA (reference sequence). This CDR3 contains 14 residues. V lost 6 bases to trimming and J lost 7 bases; unmatched junction nucleotides: 13. This chain's CDR3 is CSAPIGTGMGEQYF. CDR3 DNA: TGCAGTGCACCGATAGGGACAGGGATGGGGGAGCAGTACTTC.

This clonotype was counted ten times or more. The rearrangement uses TRBV6-1 and TRBJ2-5, with D possibly TRBD1 on 5 matching bases. CDR1 and CDR2 from the germline V gene are MNHNS and SASEGT. This CDR3 region has 14 residues. Deletions cut 6 bases from V and 4 bases from J, with 15 bases between. The CDR3 protein is CASRSVRGIETQYF. CDR3 in DNA: TGTGCCAGCAGAAGCGTAAGGGGCATAGAGACCCAGTACTTC.

CDR3 sequence: CASSWGRNPTDTQYF. CDR3 in DNA: TGTGCCAGCAGTTGGGGACGGAATCCTACAGATACGCAGTATTTT. The rearrangement joins TRBV6-2 or TRBV6-3 to TRBJ2-3; D is tentatively TRBD1 or TRBD2 (5 bases each). V was pared by 4 bases and J by 3 bases, with 14 bases between. Germline-derived CDR1 and CDR2 are MNHEY and SVGEGT. This CDR3 is built from 15 residues.

This clonotype occurred many times. The chain employs TRBV6-2 or TRBV6-3 and TRBJ1-2, with D maybe TRBD1 (5 bases). Germline loops: CDR1 MNHEY, CDR2 SVGEGT. This CDR3 has 13 residues. Between the trimmed V and J ends, which lost 8 bases and 5 bases, there was a span of 15 bases. In DNA, the CDR3 is TGTGCCAGCTTGAAGGACAAAGCGTATGGCTACACCTTC. It encodes CASLKDKAYGYTF.

This rearrangement joins TRBV12-3 or TRBV12-4 to TRBJ2-1; 12 bases are a match to TRBD2. This CDR3 has 17 residues. Trimming cost V 6 bases and J 9 bases; bases outside gene matches: 15. CDR3 residues: CASSPGRLAGVVTEQFF. As DNA, the CDR3 is TGTGCCAGCAGCCCCGGCCGACTAGCGGGAGTCGTCACTGAGCAGTTCTTC.

This clonotype was counted between two and nine times. This chain's CDR3 is CSASRLAGGTDTQYF. The CDR3 DNA sequence: TGCAGTGCTAGTCGGCTAGCGGGAGGAACAGATACGCAGTATTTT. This chain uses TRBV20-1 with TRBJ2-3; 11 nucleotides align to TRBD2. The V gene's germline CDR1 is DFQATT and CDR2 SNEGSKA (reference sequence). With V trimmed by 3 bases and J by 3 bases, 5 bases remained unmatched. The CDR3 contains 15 residues.